This TCR beta chain is drawn from a study of cytomegalovirus exposure and HLA in healthy donors. Findings and limits, study-wide: Other equally common chains were less clonally expanded than HLA-associated TCR beta chains, a later analysis showed. Reports described diagnosis of cytomegalovirus status by the classifier as highly specific and sensitive. Based on reports, TCR beta sequences accurately predicted HLA-A and HLA-B alleles for most subjects. Cytomegalovirus-associated TCR beta chains were listed, numbering around 150.

The PCR used 60 Vbeta and 13 Jbeta primers. Clones were sequenced by immunoSEQ multiplex PCR, and TCRdb holds only the in-frame ones, with some missing. The sample contains approximately 220,000 clones, roughly 80% of which appear only once. On this clone: No antigen is known for it.

The TCR comes from a man in his thirties or forties in good health and CMV-seronegative. The sequenced sample consisted of PBMCs.

CDR3 residues: CASSQALDPGTYEQYF. CDR3 DNA: TGCGCCAGCAGCCAGGCATTGGACCCGGGGACCTACGAGCAGTACTTC. V usage is TRBV4-1 and J usage is TRBJ2-7; D is perhaps TRBD2 (5 bases). This CDR3 has 16 residues. The V and J ends lost 3 bases and 2 bases respectively, with 17 bases between them. The V gene's germline CDR1 is MGHRA and CDR2 YSYEKL.